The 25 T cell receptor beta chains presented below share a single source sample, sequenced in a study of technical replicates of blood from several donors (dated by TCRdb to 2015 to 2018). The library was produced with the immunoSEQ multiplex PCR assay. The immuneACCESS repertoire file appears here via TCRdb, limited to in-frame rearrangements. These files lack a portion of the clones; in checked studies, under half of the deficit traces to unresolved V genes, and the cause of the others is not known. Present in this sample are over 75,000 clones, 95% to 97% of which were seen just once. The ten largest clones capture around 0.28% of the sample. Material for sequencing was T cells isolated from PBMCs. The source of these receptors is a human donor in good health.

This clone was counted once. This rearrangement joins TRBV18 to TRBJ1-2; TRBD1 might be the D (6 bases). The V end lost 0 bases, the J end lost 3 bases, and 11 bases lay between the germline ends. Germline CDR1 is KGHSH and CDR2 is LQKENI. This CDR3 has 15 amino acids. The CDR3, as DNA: TGTGCCAGCTCACCACCAAGGGGACAAGACTATGGCTACACCTTC. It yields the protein CASSPPRGQDYGYTF.

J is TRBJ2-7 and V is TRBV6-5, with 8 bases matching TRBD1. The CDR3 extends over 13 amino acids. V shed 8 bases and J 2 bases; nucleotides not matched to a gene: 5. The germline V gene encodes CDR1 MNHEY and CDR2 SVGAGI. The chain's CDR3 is CASRAQGAYEQYF. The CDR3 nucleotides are TGTGCCAGCCGGGCACAGGGGGCCTACGAGCAGTACTTC.

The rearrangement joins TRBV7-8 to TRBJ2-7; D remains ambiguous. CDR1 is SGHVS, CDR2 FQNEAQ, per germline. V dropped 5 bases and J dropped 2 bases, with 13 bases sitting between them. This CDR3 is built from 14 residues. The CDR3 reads CASSPPRNPYEQYF. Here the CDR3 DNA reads TGTGCCAGCAGCCCCCCGAGAAACCCCTACGAGCAGTACTTC.

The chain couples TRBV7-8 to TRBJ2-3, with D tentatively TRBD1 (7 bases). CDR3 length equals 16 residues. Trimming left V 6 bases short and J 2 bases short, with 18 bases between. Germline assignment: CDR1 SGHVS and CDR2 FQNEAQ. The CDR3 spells CASRYGRDRDTDTQYF. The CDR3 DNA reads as TGTGCCAGCAGATACGGGCGGGACAGAGACACAGATACGCAGTATTTT.

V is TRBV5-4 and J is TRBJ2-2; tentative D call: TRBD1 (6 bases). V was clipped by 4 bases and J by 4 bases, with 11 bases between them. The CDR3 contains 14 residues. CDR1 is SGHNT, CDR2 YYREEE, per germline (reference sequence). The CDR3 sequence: CASSPRGGTGELFF. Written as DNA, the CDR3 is TGTGCCAGCAGCCCCAGGGGTGGCACCGGGGAGCTGTTTTTT.

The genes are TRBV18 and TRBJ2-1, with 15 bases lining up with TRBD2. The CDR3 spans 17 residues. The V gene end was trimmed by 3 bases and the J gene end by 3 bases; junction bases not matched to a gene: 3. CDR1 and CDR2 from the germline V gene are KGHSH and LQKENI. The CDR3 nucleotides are TGTGCCAGCTCACCGACGGGACTAGCGGGAGGCTACAATGAGCAGTTCTTC. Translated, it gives CASSPTGLAGGYNEQFF. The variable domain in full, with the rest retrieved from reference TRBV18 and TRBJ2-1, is NAGVMQNPRHLVRRRGQEARLRCSPMKGHSHVYWYRQLPEEGLKFMVYLQKENIIDESGMPKERFSAEFPKEGPSILRIQQVVRGDSAAYFCASSPTGLAGGYNEQFFGPGTRLTVL.

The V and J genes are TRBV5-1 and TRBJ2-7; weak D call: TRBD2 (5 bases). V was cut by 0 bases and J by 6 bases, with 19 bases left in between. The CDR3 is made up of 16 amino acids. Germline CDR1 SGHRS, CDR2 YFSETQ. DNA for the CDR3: TGCGCCAGCAGCTTGGTAGCGCCGGACCCCCGGGGCGAGCAGTACTTC. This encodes CASSLVAPDPRGEQYF.

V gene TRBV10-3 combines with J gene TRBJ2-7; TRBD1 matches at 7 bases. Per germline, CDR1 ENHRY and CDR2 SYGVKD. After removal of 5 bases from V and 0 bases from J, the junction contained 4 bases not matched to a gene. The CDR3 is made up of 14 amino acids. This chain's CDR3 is CAISKTGSSYEQYF. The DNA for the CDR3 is TGTGCCATCAGTAAGACAGGGTCCTCCTACGAGCAGTACTTC.

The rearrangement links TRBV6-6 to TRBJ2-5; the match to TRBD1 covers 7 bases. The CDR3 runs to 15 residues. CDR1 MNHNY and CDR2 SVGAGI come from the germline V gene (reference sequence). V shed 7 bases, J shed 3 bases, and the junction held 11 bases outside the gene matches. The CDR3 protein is CASTATFQGEETQYF. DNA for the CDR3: TGTGCCAGCACCGCAACCTTCCAGGGGGAAGAGACCCAGTACTTC.

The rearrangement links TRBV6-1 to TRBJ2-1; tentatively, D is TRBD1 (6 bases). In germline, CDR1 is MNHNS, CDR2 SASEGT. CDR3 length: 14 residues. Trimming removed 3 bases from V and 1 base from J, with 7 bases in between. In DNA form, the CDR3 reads TGTGCCAGCAGTGACAGGGGTTCCTACAATGAGCAGTTCTTC. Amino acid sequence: CASSDRGSYNEQFF.

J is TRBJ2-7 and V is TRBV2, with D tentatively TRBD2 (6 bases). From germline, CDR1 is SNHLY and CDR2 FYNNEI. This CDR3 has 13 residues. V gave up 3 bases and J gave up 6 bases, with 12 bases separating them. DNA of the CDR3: TGTGCCAGCAGTGATCGTCTAGCGAGCGAGCAGTACTTC. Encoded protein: CASSDRLASEQYF.

CDR3 sequence: CSVTQGGNEQYF. The CDR3 nucleotides are TGCAGCGTAACTCAGGGGGGCAACGAGCAGTACTTC. The chain uses TRBV29-1 and TRBJ2-7, with D possibly matching TRBD1 (7 bases). V lost 6 bases to trimming and J lost 5 bases, with 14 bases between them. This CDR3 has 12 amino acids. Germline V gene data show CDR1 as SQVTM and CDR2 as ANQGSEA.

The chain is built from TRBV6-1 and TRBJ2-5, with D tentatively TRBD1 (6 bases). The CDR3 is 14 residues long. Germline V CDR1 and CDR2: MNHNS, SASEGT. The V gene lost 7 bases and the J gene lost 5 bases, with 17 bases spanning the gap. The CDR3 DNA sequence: TGTGCCAGCACCTTTTCAGGGGTGAAGGAGACCCAGTACTTC. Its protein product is CASTFSGVKETQYF.

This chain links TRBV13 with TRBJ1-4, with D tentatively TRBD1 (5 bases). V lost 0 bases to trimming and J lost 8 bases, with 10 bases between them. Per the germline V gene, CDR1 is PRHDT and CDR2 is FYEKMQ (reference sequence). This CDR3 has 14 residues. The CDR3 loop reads CASSLGGLGEKLFF. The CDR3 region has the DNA TGTGCCAGCAGCTTAGGGGGGCTAGGGGAAAAACTGTTTTTT.

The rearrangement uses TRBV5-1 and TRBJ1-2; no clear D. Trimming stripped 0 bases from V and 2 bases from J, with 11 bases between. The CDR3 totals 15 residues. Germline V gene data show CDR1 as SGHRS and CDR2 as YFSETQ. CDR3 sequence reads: CASSLGATLNYGYTF. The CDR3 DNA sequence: TGCGCCAGCAGCTTGGGGGCCACTCTAAACTATGGCTACACCTTC.

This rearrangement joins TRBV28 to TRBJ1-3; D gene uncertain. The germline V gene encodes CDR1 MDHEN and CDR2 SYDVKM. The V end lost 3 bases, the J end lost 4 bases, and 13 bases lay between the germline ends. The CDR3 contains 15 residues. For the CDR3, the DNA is TGTGCCAGCAGTTTCCTCCAGGCCGCCGGAAACACCATATATTTT. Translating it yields CASSFLQAAGNTIYF.

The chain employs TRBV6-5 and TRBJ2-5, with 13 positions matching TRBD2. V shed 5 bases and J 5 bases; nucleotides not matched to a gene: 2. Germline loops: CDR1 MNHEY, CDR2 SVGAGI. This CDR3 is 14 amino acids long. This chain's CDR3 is CASSRTSGSETQYF. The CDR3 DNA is TGTGCCAGCAGTAGGACTAGCGGGAGTGAGACCCAGTACTTC.

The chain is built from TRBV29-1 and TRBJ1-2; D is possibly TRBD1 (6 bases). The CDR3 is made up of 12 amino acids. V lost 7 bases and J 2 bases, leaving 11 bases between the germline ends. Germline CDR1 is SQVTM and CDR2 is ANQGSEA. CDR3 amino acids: CSASRGNYGYTF. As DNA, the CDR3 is TGCAGCGCATCCAGGGGAAACTATGGCTACACCTTC.

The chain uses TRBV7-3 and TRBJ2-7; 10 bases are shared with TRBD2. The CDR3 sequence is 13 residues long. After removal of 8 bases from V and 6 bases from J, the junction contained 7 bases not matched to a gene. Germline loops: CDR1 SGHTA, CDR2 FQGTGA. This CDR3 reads CASSSGSGSEQYF. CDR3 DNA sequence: TGTGCCAGCTCTAGCGGGAGTGGGTCCGAGCAGTACTTC.

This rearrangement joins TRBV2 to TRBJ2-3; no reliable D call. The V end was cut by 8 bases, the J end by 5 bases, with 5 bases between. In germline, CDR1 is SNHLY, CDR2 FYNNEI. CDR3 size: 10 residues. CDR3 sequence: CASFGDTQYF. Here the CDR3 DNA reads TGTGCCAGCTTCGGAGATACGCAGTATTTT.

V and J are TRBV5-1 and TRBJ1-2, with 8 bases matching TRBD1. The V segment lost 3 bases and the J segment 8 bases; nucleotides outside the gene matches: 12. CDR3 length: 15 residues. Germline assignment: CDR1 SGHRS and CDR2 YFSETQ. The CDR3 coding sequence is TGCGCCAGCAGCTCTCAACAGGGGGAAGAAGAAGGCTACACCTTC. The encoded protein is CASSSQQGEEEGYTF.

CDR3 coding DNA: TGTGCCAGCAGACGGACTCGCCCCTACGAGCAGTACTTC. This sequence encodes CASRRTRPYEQYF. This chain connects TRBV28 to TRBJ2-7, with a tentative D call TRBD2 (5 bases). CDR1 and CDR2 from the germline V gene are MDHEN and SYDVKM. This CDR3 is built from 13 residues. V was clipped by 6 bases and J by 2 bases, with 11 bases between them.

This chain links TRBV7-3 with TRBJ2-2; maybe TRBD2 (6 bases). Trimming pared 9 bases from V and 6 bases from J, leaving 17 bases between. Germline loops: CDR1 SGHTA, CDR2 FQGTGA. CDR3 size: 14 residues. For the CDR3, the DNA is TGTGCCAGTTCCCCTCTGGGGGGTCCCGGGGAGCTGTTTTTT. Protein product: CASSPLGGPGELFF. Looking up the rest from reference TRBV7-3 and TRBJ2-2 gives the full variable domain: GAGVSQTPSNKVTEKGKYVELRCDPISGHTALYWYRQSLGQGPEFLIYFQGTGAADDSGLPNDRFFAVRPEGSVSTLKIQRTERGDSAVYLCASSPLGGPGELFFGEGSRLTVL.

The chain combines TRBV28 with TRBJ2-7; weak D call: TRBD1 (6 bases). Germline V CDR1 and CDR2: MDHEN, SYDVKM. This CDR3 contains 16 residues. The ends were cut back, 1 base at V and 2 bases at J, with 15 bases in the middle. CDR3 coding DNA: TGTGCCAGCAGTTTATCAAGTCCCTGGACAGCCTACGAGCAGTACTTC. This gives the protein CASSLSSPWTAYEQYF.

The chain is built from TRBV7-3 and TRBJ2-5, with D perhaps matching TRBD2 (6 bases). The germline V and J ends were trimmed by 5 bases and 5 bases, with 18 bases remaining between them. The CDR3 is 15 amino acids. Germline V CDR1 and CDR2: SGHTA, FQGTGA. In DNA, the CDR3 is TGTGCCAGCAGCCTCGGGGGTCCAGTCGAGGAGACCCAGTACTTC. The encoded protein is CASSLGGPVEETQYF.